The present T cell receptor (beta chain) was sequenced within a study of T cells in Graves' hyperthyroidism and ophthalmopathy. Notes on the study in general: The blood repertoire included most of the expanded thyroid clonotypes above 0.001.

In regard to this clonotype: What it binds is not known.

Under 3 months was the duration of disease in ophthalmopathy patients, who also had a Clinical Activity Score of at least 3 and a NOSPECS grade of at least 4. Out of 8.5 to 10 ml of fresh peripheral blood came the PBMCs. Amplification of TCR beta CDR3 regions was performed using RNA transcripts as template. TCR CDR3 underwent first-round RT-PCR with the HTBI primer set. TCRdb called the multiplex PCR reads again in MiXCR, with one record for every CDR3 protein. Of over 400,000 distinct CDR3 sequences detected, roughly 22% appear once; the ten largest clones hold 45% to 50%. V was clipped by 0 bases and J by 3 bases, with 15 bases between them. Per the germline V gene, CDR1 is DFQATT and CDR2 is SNEGSKA (reference sequence). The CDR3 is 15 amino acids.

The TCR sequence derives from a woman between 70 and 85 years old with Graves' ophthalmopathy. Material: blood. The chain couples TRBV20-1 to TRBJ2-7; no clear D. As DNA, the CDR3 is TGCAGTGCTAGAGATTCGCGGAATGCCTTCTACGAGCAGTACTTC. Amino acids: CSARDSRNAFYEQYF.